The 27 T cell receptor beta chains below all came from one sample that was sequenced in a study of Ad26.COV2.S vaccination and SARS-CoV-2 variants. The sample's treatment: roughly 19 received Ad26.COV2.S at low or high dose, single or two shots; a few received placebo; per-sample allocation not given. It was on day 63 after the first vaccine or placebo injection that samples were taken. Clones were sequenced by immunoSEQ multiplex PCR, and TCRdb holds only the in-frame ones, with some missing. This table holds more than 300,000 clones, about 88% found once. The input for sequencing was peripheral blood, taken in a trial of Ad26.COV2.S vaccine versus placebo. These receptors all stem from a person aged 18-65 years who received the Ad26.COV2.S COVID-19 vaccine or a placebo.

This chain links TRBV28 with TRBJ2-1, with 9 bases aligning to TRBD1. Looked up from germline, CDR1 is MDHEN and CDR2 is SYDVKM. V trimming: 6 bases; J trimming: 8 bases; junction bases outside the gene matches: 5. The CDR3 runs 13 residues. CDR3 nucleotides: TGTGCCAGCAGGAGGGACAGGGTGGATGAGCAGTTCTTC. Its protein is CASRRDRVDEQFF.

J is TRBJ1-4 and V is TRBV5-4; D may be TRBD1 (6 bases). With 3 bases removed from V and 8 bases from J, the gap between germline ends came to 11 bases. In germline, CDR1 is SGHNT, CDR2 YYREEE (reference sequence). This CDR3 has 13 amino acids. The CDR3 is CASSYGGREKLFF. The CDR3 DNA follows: TGTGCCAGCAGCTACGGGGGCAGGGAAAAACTGTTTTTT.

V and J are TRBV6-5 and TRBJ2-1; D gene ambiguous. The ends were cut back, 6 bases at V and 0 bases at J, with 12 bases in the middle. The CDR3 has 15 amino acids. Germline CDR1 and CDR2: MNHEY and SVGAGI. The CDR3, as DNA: TGTGCCAGCAGCCAACTCGCTAGCTCCTACAATGAGCAGTTCTTC. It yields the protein CASSQLASSYNEQFF.

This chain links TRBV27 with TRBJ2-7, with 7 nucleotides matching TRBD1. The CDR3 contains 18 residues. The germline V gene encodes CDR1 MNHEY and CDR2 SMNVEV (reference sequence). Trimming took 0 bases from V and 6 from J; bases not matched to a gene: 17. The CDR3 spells CASSLSVQGFSQSPEQYF. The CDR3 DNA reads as TGTGCCAGCAGTTTATCAGTACAGGGGTTCTCCCAATCCCCCGAGCAGTACTTC.

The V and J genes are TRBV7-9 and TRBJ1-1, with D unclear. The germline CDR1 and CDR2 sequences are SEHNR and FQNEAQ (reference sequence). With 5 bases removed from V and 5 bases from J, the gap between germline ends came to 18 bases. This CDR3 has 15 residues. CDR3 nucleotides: TGTGCCAGCAGCGTTAGAGGGTCGACCGGGACTGAAGCTTTCTTT. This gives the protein CASSVRGSTGTEAFF.

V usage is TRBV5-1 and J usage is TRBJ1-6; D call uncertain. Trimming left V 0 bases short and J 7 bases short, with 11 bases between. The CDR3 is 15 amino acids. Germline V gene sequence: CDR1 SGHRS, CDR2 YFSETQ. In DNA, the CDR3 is TGCGCCAGCAGCTTGGAGGGCGGCCTGAATTCACCCCTCCACTTT. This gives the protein CASSLEGGLNSPLHF.

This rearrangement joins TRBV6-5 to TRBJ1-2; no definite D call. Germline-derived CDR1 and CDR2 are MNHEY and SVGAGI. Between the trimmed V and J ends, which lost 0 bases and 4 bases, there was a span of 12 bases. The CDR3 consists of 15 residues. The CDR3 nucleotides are TGTGCCAGCAGTTACTCGAGCGGGGTTGGCTATGGCTACACCTTC. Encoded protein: CASSYSSGVGYGYTF.

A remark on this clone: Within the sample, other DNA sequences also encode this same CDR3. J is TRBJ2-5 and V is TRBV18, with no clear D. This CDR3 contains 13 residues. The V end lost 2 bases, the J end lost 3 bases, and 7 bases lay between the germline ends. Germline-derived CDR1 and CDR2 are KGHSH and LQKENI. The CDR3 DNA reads TGTGCCAGCTCACCAGCAAGAAAAGAGACCCAGTACTTC. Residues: CASSPARKETQYF.

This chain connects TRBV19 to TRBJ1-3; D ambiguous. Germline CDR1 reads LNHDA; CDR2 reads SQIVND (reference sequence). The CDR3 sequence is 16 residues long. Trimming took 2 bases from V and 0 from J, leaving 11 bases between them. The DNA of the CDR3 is TGTGCCAGTAGTATAATCGACATCTCCTCTGGAAACACCATATATTTT. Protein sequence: CASSIIDISSGNTIYF.

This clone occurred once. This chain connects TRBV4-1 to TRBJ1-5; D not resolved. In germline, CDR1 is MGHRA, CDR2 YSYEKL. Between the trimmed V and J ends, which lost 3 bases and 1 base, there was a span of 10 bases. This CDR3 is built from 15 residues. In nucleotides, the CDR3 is TGCGCCAGCAGCCACCCGGCAGCGAGCAATCAGCCCCAGCATTTT. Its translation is CASSHPAASNQPQHF.

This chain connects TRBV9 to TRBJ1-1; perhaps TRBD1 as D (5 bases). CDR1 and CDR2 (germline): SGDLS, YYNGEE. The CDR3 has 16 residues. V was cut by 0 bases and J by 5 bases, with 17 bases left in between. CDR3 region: CASSVVIFGGATEAFF. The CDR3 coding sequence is TGTGCCAGCAGCGTAGTCATCTTTGGGGGAGCGACTGAAGCTTTCTTT. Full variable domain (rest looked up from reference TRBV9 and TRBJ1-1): DSGVTQTPKHLITATGQRVTLRCSPRSGDLSVYWYQQSLDQGLQFLIQYYNGEERAKGNILERFSAQQFPDLHSELNLSSLELGDSALYFCASSVVIFGGATEAFFGQGTRLTVV.

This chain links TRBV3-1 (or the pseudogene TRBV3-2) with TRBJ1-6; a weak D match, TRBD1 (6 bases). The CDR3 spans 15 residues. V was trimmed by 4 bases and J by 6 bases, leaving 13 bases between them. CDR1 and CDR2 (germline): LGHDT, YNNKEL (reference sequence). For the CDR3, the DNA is TGTGCCAGCAGCCCACCCCAGGGGATTAATTCACCCCTCCACTTT. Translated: CASSPPQGINSPLHF.

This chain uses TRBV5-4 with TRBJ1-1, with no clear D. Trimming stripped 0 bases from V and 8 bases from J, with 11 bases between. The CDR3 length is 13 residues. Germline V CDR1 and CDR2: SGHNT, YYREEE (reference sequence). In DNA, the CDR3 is TGTGCCAGCAGCTTGGCTGGGCCGGGCGAAGCTTTCTTT. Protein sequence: CASSLAGPGEAFF.

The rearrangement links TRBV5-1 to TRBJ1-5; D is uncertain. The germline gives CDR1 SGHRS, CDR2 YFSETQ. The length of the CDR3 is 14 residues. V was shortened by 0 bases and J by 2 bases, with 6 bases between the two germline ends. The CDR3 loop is CASSLGEGNQPQHF. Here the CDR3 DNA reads TGCGCCAGCAGCTTGGGAGAGGGCAATCAGCCCCAGCATTTT.

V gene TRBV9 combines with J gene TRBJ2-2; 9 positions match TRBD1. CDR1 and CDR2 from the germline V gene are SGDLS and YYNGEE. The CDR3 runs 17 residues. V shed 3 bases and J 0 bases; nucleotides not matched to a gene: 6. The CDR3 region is CASSEPGTGPNTGELFF. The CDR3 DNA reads TGTGCCAGCAGCGAGCCCGGGACAGGGCCGAACACCGGGGAGCTGTTTTTT.

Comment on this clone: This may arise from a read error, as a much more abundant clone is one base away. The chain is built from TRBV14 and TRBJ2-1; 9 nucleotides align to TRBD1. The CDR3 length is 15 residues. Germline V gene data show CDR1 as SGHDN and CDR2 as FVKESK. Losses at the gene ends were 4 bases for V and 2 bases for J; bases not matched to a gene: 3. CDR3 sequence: CASSPGTGTYNEQFF. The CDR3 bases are TGTGCCAGCAGCCCCGGGACAGGGACCTACAATGAGCAGTTCTTC.

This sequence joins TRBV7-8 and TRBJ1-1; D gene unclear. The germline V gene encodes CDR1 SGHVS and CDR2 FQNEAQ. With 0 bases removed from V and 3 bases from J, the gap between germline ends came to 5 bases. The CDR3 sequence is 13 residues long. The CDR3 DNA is TGTGCCAGCAGCTTAGCAGGGTACACTGAAGCTTTCTTT. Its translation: CASSLAGYTEAFF.

The DNA of the CDR3 is TGCAGCGACCGGACAGGAAGCTCCTACAATGAGCAGTTCTTC. The encoded protein is CSDRTGSSYNEQFF. The V and J genes are TRBV29-1 and TRBJ2-1; 7 bases map to TRBD1. The CDR3 consists of 14 residues. The J segment lost 0 bases and the V segment lost 7 bases, leaving 6 bases of the junction unmatched. CDR1 and CDR2 (germline): SQVTM, ANQGSEA.

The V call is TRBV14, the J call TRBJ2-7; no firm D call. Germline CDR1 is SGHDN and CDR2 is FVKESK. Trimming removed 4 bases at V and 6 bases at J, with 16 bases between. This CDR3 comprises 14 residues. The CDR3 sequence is CASSPWSSFGEQYF. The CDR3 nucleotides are TGTGCCAGCAGCCCATGGAGTAGCTTTGGCGAGCAGTACTTC.

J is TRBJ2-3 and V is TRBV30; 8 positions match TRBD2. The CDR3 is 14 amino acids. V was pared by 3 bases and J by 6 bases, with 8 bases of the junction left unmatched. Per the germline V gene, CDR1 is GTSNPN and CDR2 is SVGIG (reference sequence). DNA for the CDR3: TGTGCCTGGAGGCCTAGCGGGCGTCGGGATACGCAGTATTTT. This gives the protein CAWRPSGRRDTQYF.

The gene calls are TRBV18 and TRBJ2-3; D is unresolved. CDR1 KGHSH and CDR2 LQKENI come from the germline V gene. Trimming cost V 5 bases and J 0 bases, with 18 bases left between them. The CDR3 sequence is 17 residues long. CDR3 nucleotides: TGTGCCAGCTCAGCCAGTAATGCTATCACTAGCACAGATACGCAGTATTTT. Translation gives CASSASNAITSTDTQYF.

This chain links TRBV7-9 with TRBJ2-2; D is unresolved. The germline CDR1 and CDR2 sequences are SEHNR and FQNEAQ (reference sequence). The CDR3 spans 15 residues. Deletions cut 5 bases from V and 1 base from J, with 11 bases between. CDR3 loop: CASSPGDKNTGELFF. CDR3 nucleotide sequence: TGTGCCAGCAGCCCCGGAGACAAGAACACCGGGGAGCTGTTTTTT. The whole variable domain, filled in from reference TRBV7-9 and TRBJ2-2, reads DTGVSQNPRHKITKRGQNVTFRCDPISEHNRLYWYRQTLGQGPEFLTYFQNEAQLEKSRLLSDRFSAERPKGSFSTLEIQRTEQGDSAMYLCASSPGDKNTGELFFGEGSRLTVL.

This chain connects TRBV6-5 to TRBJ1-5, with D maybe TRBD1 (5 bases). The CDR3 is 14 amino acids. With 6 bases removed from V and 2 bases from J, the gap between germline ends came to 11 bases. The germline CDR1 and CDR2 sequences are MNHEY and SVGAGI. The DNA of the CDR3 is TGTGCCAGCAGGGCTCGGGGCCGCAATCAGCCCCAGCATTTT. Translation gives CASRARGRNQPQHF.

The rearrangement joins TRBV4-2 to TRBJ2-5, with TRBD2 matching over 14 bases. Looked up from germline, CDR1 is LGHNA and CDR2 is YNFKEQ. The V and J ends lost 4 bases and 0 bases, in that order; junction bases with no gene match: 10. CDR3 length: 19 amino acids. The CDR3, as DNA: TGTGCCAGCAGCCCTTACGGACTAGCGGGGGGAAGGTACCAAGAGACCCAGTACTTC. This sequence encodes CASSPYGLAGGRYQETQYF.

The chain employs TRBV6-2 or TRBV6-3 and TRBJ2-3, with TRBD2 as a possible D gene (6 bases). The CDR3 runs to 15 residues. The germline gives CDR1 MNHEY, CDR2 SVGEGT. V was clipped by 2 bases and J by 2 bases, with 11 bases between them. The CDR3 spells CASSYPGRFTDTQYF. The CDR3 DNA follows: TGTGCCAGCAGTTACCCCGGGAGATTCACAGATACGCAGTATTTT.

The CDR3 here is CAGWSGGRTEAFF. The CDR3 DNA reads as TGTGCCGGTTGGTCTGGGGGTCGGACTGAAGCTTTCTTT. The V gene is TRBV6-5, the J gene TRBJ1-1, with D maybe TRBD1 (5 bases). Germline V CDR1 and CDR2: MNHEY, SVGAGI. Trimming pared 11 bases from V and 5 bases from J, leaving 18 bases between. CDR3 length equals 13 residues.

The CDR3 nucleotides read TGCAGTGCCCCTCTGTGGGAGCAGTTCTTC. Amino acid sequence: CSAPLWEQFF. The V gene is TRBV20-1, the J gene TRBJ2-1; D is undetermined. The CDR3 covers 10 residues. Trimming removed 6 bases from V and 10 bases from J, with 10 bases in between. Germline V CDR1 and CDR2: DFQATT, SNEGSKA (reference sequence).